These 24 T cell receptor beta chains came from one sample sequenced in a study of identical twins (dated by TCRdb to about 2016). Preparation of the library involved 5' RACE. The sequencer was an Illumina HiSeq 2000. TCRdb reran the public reads through fastp at Q25 and MiXCR, keeping productive beta chains. For every CDR3 protein sequence, its rows merge into one entry that carries the most common genes and DNA. For this sample the table gives fewer than 450,000 distinct CDR3 sequences, of which approximately 8.7% were detected only once. The top ten clones comprise 8% to 10% of the sample. Sample: naive T cells sorted from blood. The label giving this sample's cell subset or site can be read as: cells isolated with a human naive T-cell isolation kit. The receptors derive from a woman aged 45 to 65 in good health.

This clonotype was seen more than once but under ten times. The chain carries TRBV2 and TRBJ1-5; D not resolved. The V gene lost 6 bases and the J gene lost 9 bases, with 18 bases spanning the gap. The CDR3 contains 14 residues. CDR1 and CDR2 (germline): SNHLY, FYNNEI. CDR3 DNA sequence: TGTGCCAGCAGATCCGCAGCCGATTTGAGGCCCCAGCATTTT. It codes for CASRSAADLRPQHF.

V gene TRBV29-1 combines with J gene TRBJ2-1, with D unresolved. The CDR3 is made up of 12 amino acids. In germline, CDR1 is SQVTM, CDR2 ANQGSEA. V lost 4 bases to trimming and J lost 4 bases, with 8 bases between them. The CDR3 spells CSVGDNYNEQFF. CDR3 coding DNA: TGCAGCGTTGGAGACAATTACAATGAGCAGTTCTTC.

This clonotype was recorded many times. This chain uses TRBV12-3 or TRBV12-4 with TRBJ2-5; D is tentatively TRBD1 or TRBD2 (5 bases each). V dropped 3 bases and J dropped 3 bases, with 11 bases sitting between them. CDR3 length: 14 residues. The CDR3 is CASSLEDIEETQYF. The CDR3 nucleotides read TGTGCCAGCAGTTTGGAGGACATTGAAGAGACCCAGTACTTC.

This sequence joins TRBV11-2 and TRBJ2-1, with D possibly matching TRBD2 (7 bases). This CDR3 contains 13 residues. CDR1 and CDR2 (germline): SGHAT, FQNNGV. V was shortened by 1 base and J by 12 bases, with 13 bases between the two germline ends. The CDR3 bases are TGTGCCAGCAGCTTAGTGGGGGGGCATGGGCAGTTCTTC. It specifies CASSLVGGHGQFF.

This clonotype was seen a few times. This rearrangement joins TRBV6-2 or TRBV6-3 to TRBJ2-7; 10 nucleotides align to TRBD2. Germline CDR1 reads MNHEY; CDR2 reads SVGEGT. Losses at the gene ends were 6 bases for V and 5 bases for J; bases not matched to a gene: 7. This CDR3 has 14 residues. The CDR3: CASSGTSDGDEQYF. In DNA, the CDR3 is TGTGCCAGCAGCGGGACTAGCGATGGCGACGAGCAGTACTTC.

Ten or more counts support this clonotype. The V and J genes are TRBV5-1 and TRBJ1-5; 7 bases match TRBD1. CDR3 length equals 14 residues. CDR1 SGHRS and CDR2 YFSETQ come from the germline V gene. The junction had 4 bases not matched to a gene; V was cut back by 3 bases and J by 4 bases. This chain's CDR3 is CASSSGQMNQPQHF. The DNA of the CDR3 is TGCGCCAGCAGCTCGGGACAGATGAATCAGCCCCAGCATTTT.

This chain joins TRBV12-3 or TRBV12-4 and TRBJ2-7; 10 nucleotides line up with TRBD1. The CDR3 runs 14 residues. V lost 4 bases, J lost 5 bases, and 5 bases stayed unmatched. In DNA, the CDR3 is TGTGCCAGCAGTTCGGGACAGGGGTTCGACGAGCAGTACTTC. It encodes CASSSGQGFDEQYF.

This clonotype was counted ten times or more. This chain links TRBV5-1 with TRBJ1-1; D gene uncertain. The CDR3 consists of 15 residues. Between the trimmed V and J ends, which lost 4 bases and 2 bases, there was a span of 15 bases. Germline V lookup: CDR1 SGHRS, CDR2 YFSETQ. In DNA form, the CDR3 reads TGCGCCAGCAGCGTGACTGGGCAGGTTAACACTGAAGCTTTCTTT. It translates to CASSVTGQVNTEAFF.

This clonotype appeared many times. J is TRBJ2-1 and V is TRBV9; TRBD2 is a possible D gene (6 bases). Germline V lookup: CDR1 SGDLS, CDR2 YYNGEE. V lost 0 bases and J lost 4, with 17 bases in between. This CDR3 has 17 amino acids. This CDR3 is CASSVDRSAGIYNEQFF. The CDR3 DNA is TGTGCCAGCAGCGTAGATCGGTCGGCGGGGATTTACAATGAGCAGTTCTTC.

This clonotype occurred a few times. The chain has TRBV5-1 and TRBJ2-1; D not resolved. Germline lookup yields CDR1 SGHRS and CDR2 YFSETQ. Trimming removed 4 bases at V and 0 bases at J, with 14 bases between. There are 16 residues in the CDR3. The CDR3 protein is CASSPESRSSYNEQFF. The CDR3 nucleotides read TGCGCCAGCAGCCCTGAAAGCAGGAGCTCCTACAATGAGCAGTTCTTC.

This clonotype was counted ten times or more. This chain connects TRBV11-2 to TRBJ2-3, with a possible D match to TRBD2 (6 bases). The V gene's germline CDR1 is SGHAT and CDR2 FQNNGV. Trimming removed 5 bases at V and 5 bases at J, with 8 bases between. The CDR3 extends over 12 amino acids. The CDR3 protein is CASSRELDTQYF. CDR3 in DNA: TGTGCCAGCAGCCGGGAGCTAGATACGCAGTATTTT.

This clonotype came up many times. This chain uses TRBV7-9 with TRBJ2-7, with no clear D. This CDR3 region has 12 residues. Germline CDR1 SEHNR, CDR2 FQNEAQ (reference sequence). V was pared by 2 bases and J by 9 bases, with 11 bases between. The DNA of the CDR3 is TGTGCCAGCAGCTTAAGTCTTGATAGGCAGTACGTC. Protein sequence: CASSLSLDRQYV.

This chain links TRBV20-1 with TRBJ2-5; 11 positions agree with TRBD2. V shed 6 bases and J 2 bases; nucleotides not matched to a gene: 11. The CDR3 totals 16 residues. From germline, CDR1 is DFQATT and CDR2 SNEGSKA (reference sequence). CDR3 loop: CSATSGRAGRQETQYF. The DNA of the CDR3 is TGCAGTGCCACTAGCGGGAGAGCGGGTAGGCAAGAGACCCAGTACTTC.

The chain links TRBV11-2 to TRBJ2-2; no reliable D call. Germline loops: CDR1 SGHAT, CDR2 FQNNGV. V lost 2 bases to trimming and J lost 4 bases, with 17 bases between them. This CDR3 comprises 17 residues. Written as DNA, the CDR3 is TGTGCCAGCAGCTTACGGTGGAGCACTGCCATCACCGGGGAGCTGTTTTTT. Its protein product is CASSLRWSTAITGELFF.

The chain has TRBV20-1 and TRBJ2-1; TRBD2 aligns across 7 bases. The junction had 15 bases not matched to a gene; V was cut back by 7 bases and J by 12 bases. Germline V lookup: CDR1 DFQATT, CDR2 SNEGSKA (reference sequence). The CDR3 is 13 residues long. The CDR3 here is CSVGRPSGLGQFF. The CDR3 coding sequence is TGCAGTGTAGGTAGGCCTAGCGGATTAGGGCAGTTCTTC.

The rearrangement links TRBV27 to TRBJ2-5; 11 bases match TRBD2. Germline V CDR1 and CDR2: MNHEY, SMNVEV (reference sequence). The CDR3 runs 16 residues. Trimming cost V 0 bases and J 7 bases; bases outside gene matches: 7. CDR3 sequence reads: CASSLSGTSGFGTQYF. The CDR3 nucleotides read TGTGCCAGCAGTTTATCTGGGACTAGCGGCTTCGGGACCCAGTACTTC.

The chain is built from TRBV30 and TRBJ2-1; unclear D gene. Germline-derived CDR1 and CDR2 are GTSNPN and SVGIG (reference sequence). V gave up 2 bases and J gave up 7 bases, with 9 bases separating them. CDR3 length: 12 amino acids. This chain's CDR3 is CAWSPRPNEQFF. In nucleotides, the CDR3 is TGTGCCTGGAGTCCTAGGCCAAATGAGCAGTTCTTC.

The rearrangement links TRBV24-1 to TRBJ2-3; D not certain. The CDR3 loop spans 12 amino acids. Looked up from germline, CDR1 is KGHDR and CDR2 is SFDVKD. Deletions cut 9 bases from V and 5 bases from J, with 11 bases between. CDR3 nucleotide sequence: TGTGCCACCCACCTCCGAAGAGATACGCAGTATTTT. It is translated as CATHLRRDTQYF.

This clonotype was observed a few times. J is TRBJ2-2 and V is TRBV5-1; TRBD2 matches 7 bases. Unmatched junction bases numbered 6, after V lost 0 bases and J lost 1 base. This CDR3 comprises 17 residues. Looked up from germline, CDR1 is SGHRS and CDR2 is YFSETQ. CDR3 in amino acids: CASSLGVLAVNTGELFF. The CDR3 DNA reads TGCGCCAGCAGCTTGGGGGTCCTAGCGGTGAACACCGGGGAGCTGTTTTTT.

This clonotype was detected only a few times. The CDR3 is CASSSDRVKETQYF. CDR3 nucleotide sequence: TGCGCCAGCAGTAGTGACAGGGTGAAAGAGACCCAGTACTTC. The chain couples TRBV5-1 to TRBJ2-5; TRBD1 agrees at 7 bases. J gave up 3 bases and V 5 bases, and 7 bases lay outside the gene matches. CDR1 SGHRS and CDR2 YFSETQ come from the germline V gene. The CDR3 has 14 amino acids.

This clonotype appeared many times. The chain combines TRBV5-1 with TRBJ2-2, with unresolved D. The CDR3 has 12 amino acids. V lost 0 bases and J lost 11, with 8 bases in between. CDR1 and CDR2 from the germline V gene are SGHRS and YFSETQ. CDR3 sequence: CASSLGEGELFF. The CDR3 coding sequence is TGCGCCAGCAGCTTGGGGGAAGGAGAGCTGTTTTTT.

Worth noting for this clonotype: One junction end disagrees with the germline gene, perhaps due to a read error. The chain employs TRBV7-8 and TRBJ2-1, with D unresolved. The V gene's germline CDR1 is SGHVS and CDR2 FQNEAQ. The CDR3 consists of 17 residues. The CDR3 here is CDSSSRRPPRLESEQFF. CDR3 DNA sequence: TGTGACAGCAGCTCCCGTCGCCCCCCTCGGTTGGAAAGTGAGCAGTTCTTC.

The V call is TRBV7-6, the J call TRBJ2-1; TRBD1 aligns across 11 bases. J was trimmed by 6 bases and V by 5 bases; bases with no gene match: 12. The CDR3 is made up of 17 amino acids. Per germline, CDR1 SGHVS and CDR2 FNYEAQ. In nucleotides, the CDR3 is TGTGCCAGCAGCCCCCCATACGGGGACAGGGGGGCCAATGAGCAGTTCTTC. Residues: CASSPPYGDRGANEQFF. Variable domain in full (rest from reference TRBV7-6 and TRBJ2-1): GAGVSQSPRYKVTKRGQDVALRCDPISGHVSLYWYRQALGQGPEFLTYFNYEAQQDKSGLPNDRFSAERPEGSISTLTIQRTEQRDSAMYRCASSPPYGDRGANEQFFGPGTRLTVL.

This clonotype was recorded many times. This sequence joins TRBV28 and TRBJ2-3, with D perhaps assigned TRBD1 or TRBD2 (5 bases each). The V gene's germline CDR1 is MDHEN and CDR2 SYDVKM. Deletions cut 6 bases from V and 0 bases from J, with 10 bases between. The CDR3 loop spans 14 amino acids. The CDR3 DNA is TGTGCCAGCAGCCGAGGGACGAGCACAGATACGCAGTATTTT. Encoded protein: CASSRGTSTDTQYF.